The entry below describes one TCR beta chain. This clone was seen a handful of times. Its antigen specificity is not known. No clone much larger than this one lies a single base away; base qualities are absent. This sample is drawn from a study of cytomegalovirus exposure and HLA in healthy donors (dated 2017 in TCRdb). Regarding the complete study: An earlier analysis of approximately 640 of the donors reported 250 to 350 Gb of sequence data and 120 million or so unique TCR beta sequences from approximately 180 million T cells. Around 320 gigabases of sequencing data and 80 million or so unique TCR sequences were included in an early release covering around 650 HLA-typed donors. Among the roughly 370 genotyped donors, 81% belonged to the genetic ancestry cluster associated with self-reported Caucasian donors. The study was designed to test whether signatures of past pathogen exposure could be identified by cataloging public T cell receptors. The T cell repertoires of several hundred subjects were profiled by immunosequencing and related to cytomegalovirus serostatus. A separate validation cohort of about 110 different subjects was used in addition to the 666-subject first cohort. The study combined high-throughput TCR immunosequencing, statistical association of individual TCRs with disease status, and machine learning to predict cytomegalovirus infection status. A later analysis re-examined previously published TCR beta repertoires from more than 650 donors and added high-resolution HLA genotyping to investigate patterns of TCR occurrence. Rather than using new phenotypic data, the later analysis identified candidate immune exposures from TCR beta sequences and from how often those sequences occurred across donors. An earlier analysis of around 640 of the donors used high-throughput TCR beta sequencing to judge whether each TCR beta V gene segment behaved as functional or pseudogenic. Donor age, sex, ethnicity and CMV serostatus were collected together with the repertoire data. In a later genetic analysis, genome-wide SNP genotypes for about three fifths of the 666 donors were used, and that subset was treated as a discovery cohort. Every discovery cohort repertoire had been produced on one sequencing platform. Both class I and class II loci were covered by HLA typing, at four-digit resolution. Typing coverage varied by locus: roughly 629-640 donors for A, B, C, DRB1 and DQB1; more than 500 for DQA1; 606 for DPA1; 400 to 480 for DPB1. A few DR-DQ haplotypes were treated as single units for association and clustering because of strong linkage in the cohort. Among approximately 370 genotyped donors of the cohort, an average of around 220,000 unique TCR beta nucleotide sequences was sequenced per donor, of which about 19% were non-productive. The paper as a whole reports these results and caveats: According to a later analysis, most CMV-associated TCR beta chains appeared to be HLA-restricted, and the HLA associations seemed to be driven largely by CMV exposure. In this cohort, only TCR beta chains were sequenced, and detectable features were limited by the absence of alpha or paired-chain data. In the study, about 150 TCR beta chains were listed as associated with cytomegalovirus. A later genetic analysis associated a missense DCLRE1C variant with V-gene and J-gene trimming of TCR beta chains, and an independent cohort replicated the association. Because HLA typing was missing for some donors at each locus, association tests included only the typed subset. A few of the identified cytomegalovirus-associated TCR beta chains were confirmed in vitro to be specific for cytomegalovirus antigens. Correlated functional status among segregating V segments might be attributable to linkage disequilibrium, but an unknown experimental factor could not be ruled out. A further reported finding was that TCR beta sequences accurately predicted the HLA-A and HLA-B alleles for most subjects in the first cohort. Because the 87-base-pair reads could not distinguish some IMGT-functional V segments, including TRBV6-2 and TRBV6-3, those segments were excluded. In both the original and validation cohorts, the classifier was reported to diagnose cytomegalovirus status with high specificity and sensitivity. It was suggested by the authors that the approach could potentially be generalized to other disease states and immunological phenotypes. According to a later analysis, parvovirus B19, influenza, CMV and Epstein-Barr virus appeared linked to several top co-occurrence clusters. When HLA alleles, especially DR and DQ, strongly co-occurred, attributing TCR associations to individual alleles was difficult. Most TCR sequences were seen in very few donors, while some public TCRs were found in many individuals. In a later analysis, HLA-associated TCR beta chains showed more clonal expansion and lower generation probabilities than non-associated chains that were equally common. A later analysis found that TCR association rates varied across HLA loci, with DRB1 alleles showing the most associated TCRs and HLA-C alleles the fewest. In an earlier analysis of approximately 600 of the donors, most TCR beta V segments were observed in productive rearrangements about 87% or about 30% of the time, broadly matching IMGT annotations. Sequencing depth was assumed to be roughly uniform across donors in the presence/absence analyses, though that assumption may not hold. The only immune exposure information available for the cohort was CMV serostatus. The sequencing pipeline was judged likely to have produced a cluster of highly shared sequence variants as a technical artifact. Compared with the approximately 670-donor mean, donors in an Asian-associated ancestry cluster had fewer N-insertions in productive TCRs, according to a later genetic analysis. Seventeen rarely observed V segments, including chromosome 9 orphons, were excluded from the earlier analysis of about 500 of the donors because counts were too low. A later analysis associated about 17,000 TCR beta sequences with specific HLA alleles at a false discovery rate of 0.05.

The cohort comprised hundreds of healthy bone marrow donors. At the time of sampling, all cohort members were nominally healthy, though unrecorded immune exposures were likely present. The donor tested CMV seronegative, placing the donor among the 350 to 400 seronegative members of the cohort. A peripheral blood sample was provided by each donor, and peripheral blood mononuclear cells were used for TCR beta sequencing. Genomic DNA extraction from the blood cell samples was performed with the Qiagen DNeasy Blood Extraction Kit. Library construction relied on the immunoSEQ multiplex PCR assay. For the multiplex PCR, a mixture combining 60 forward primers for TCR Vbeta segments and 13 reverse primers for TCR Jbeta segments was used. Amplification of the CDR3 region of rearranged TCR beta genes was performed with a multiplex PCR assay on genomic DNA. The amplified TCR beta libraries were sequenced on the Illumina HiSeq System as 87-base-pair reads. The original pipeline was this. In a later analysis, some 80 million unique TCR beta chains were counted across the roughly 610 repertoires, and about 9.9 million of these chains were shared by at least two donors. A nearest-neighbor algorithm error-corrected the raw reads and collapsed the reads into unique sequences, merging closely related sequences to remove PCR and sequencing errors. V, D and J gene segments were assigned by aligning CDR3 sequences to IMGT reference sequences. For a sequence to be retained, a match of at least six nucleotides to both a V gene segment and a J gene segment was required. A rearrangement was called productive if the CDR3 had no stop codons and remained in frame with V and J, and every other rearrangement was called non-productive. CDR3 was defined by IMGT convention, running from the second conserved V-encoded cysteine to the conserved J-encoded phenylalanine. The earlier analysis of about 570 of the donors excluded any sequence lacking an unambiguous match to a single V gene segment. In an earlier analysis of a few hundred of the donors, V segments were called functional above 56.7% productive rearrangements and were called segregating when the between-donor standard deviation exceeded 5%. A statistical classification framework was built to diagnose cytomegalovirus status from the catalog of TCR beta chain sequences. In a later analysis, V and J genes were assigned by comparing TCR nucleotide sequences against IMGT/GENE-DB human TR gene sequences. Using the TCRdist pipeline, a later analysis assigned CDR3 sequences along with most-parsimonious VDJ recombination scenarios. In a later analysis, every TCR beta chain was defined by the combination of its CDR3 amino acid sequence and its V-gene family, and reads without a unique V-gene family were dropped. To address suspected cross-contamination and a sequencing artifact, a later analysis removed over 500 highly shared, low-generation-probability nucleotide sequences. For each public chain, a later analysis derived a clonal expansion index from normalized ranks of inferred template counts within each repertoire. A later analysis computed generation probabilities with a VDJ recombination model fitted to out-of-frame rearrangements, and checked the results against IGoR. In a later analysis, hypergeometric tests were used to score TCR-TCR, TCR-HLA and TCR-CMV co-occurrence, with a repertoire-size bias correction applied to TCR pairs. A later analysis estimated false discovery rates by permuting HLA or CMV assignments 20 times. In a later analysis, co-occurring TCRs were grouped using DBSCAN, with TCRdist sequence similarity added in when clustering inside HLA-allele-positive subsets. Co-occurrence clustering excluded repertoires with fewer than 30,000 or more than 120,000 public chains, plus five with anomalous nucleotide sharing. The immuneACCESS repertoire file appears here via TCRdb, limited to in-frame rearrangements. These files lack a portion of the clones; in checked studies, under half of the deficit traces to unresolved V genes, and the cause of the others is not known. V, J and clone size were drawn from that table, and D and trimming were deduced from the DNA. In this sample the table shows about 190,000 clones, 65% to 85% of which occur a single time. The top ten clonotypes cover over 1.5% of the sample.

The CDR3 starts with the cysteine, ends with the phenylalanine, and has 15 residues. Only the CDR3 part of the read is kept: 45 bases, read in frame from the first base. For CDR1 and CDR2, the germline V gene lists SGHTA and FQGTGA. At the junction V is shortened by 8 bases and J by 5 bases, with 21 bases in between. The specimen was PBMCs. The chain joins TRBV7-3 to TRBJ2-5; TRBD2 could be the D gene, as 5 bases match. The sequence came from a woman between 18 and 29 years old in good health and CMV-seronegative. The nucleotides are TGTGCCAGCTCCTTAACCCGGACTCTGCTGGAGACCCAGTACTTC. Its protein product is CASSLTRTLLETQYF.